Presented here are 26 T cell receptor beta chains from one specimen sequenced in a study of response to subunit inactivated influenza vaccine. TCRdb called the RT-PCR reads again in MiXCR, with one record for every CDR3 protein. Of some 160,000 distinct CDR3 sequences listed, approximately 11% were seen once; the top ten hold roughly 12%. The material was non-naive T cells sorted from PBMCs, obtained about 6 weeks after vaccination. The receptors originated from a man over 45 who received an inactivated influenza vaccine.

Only a few counts were recorded for this clonotype. The rearrangement uses TRBV19 and TRBJ2-1; 9 nucleotides match TRBD1. V lost 4 bases, J lost 3 bases, and 4 bases stayed unmatched. Germline CDR1 and CDR2: LNHDA and SQIVND (reference sequence). The CDR3 is made up of 15 amino acids. In nucleotides, the CDR3 is TGTGCCAGTAGTAAAACAGGGGGCGGCTACAATGAGCAGTTCTTC. Its translation: CASSKTGGGYNEQFF.

The V call is TRBV7-8, the J call TRBJ1-5; 9 bases align to TRBD1. This CDR3 has 16 amino acids. Germline trimming cut 5 bases from V and 1 base from J; bases unmatched to any gene: 6. Germline values: CDR1 SGHVS, CDR2 FQNEAQ. CDR3 in amino acids: CASSQEDRGSNQPQHF. DNA for the CDR3: TGTGCCAGCAGCCAAGAGGACAGGGGAAGCAATCAGCCCCAGCATTTT. The complete variable domain, with remaining parts taken from reference TRBV7-8 and TRBJ1-5, reads GAGVSQSPRYKVAKRGQDVALRCDPISGHVSLFWYQQALGQGPEFLTYFQNEAQLDKSGLPSDRFFAERPEGSVSTLKIQRTQQEDSAVYLCASSQEDRGSNQPQHFGDGTRLSIL.

At least ten counts were recorded for this clonotype. In nucleotides, the CDR3 is TGTGCCAGCAGCTTAGCGCCCAGACAGGGGGCGAACACCATATATTTT. Translating it yields CASSLAPRQGANTIYF. V and J are TRBV7-6 and TRBJ1-3; 10 positions agree with TRBD1. The germline V gene encodes CDR1 SGHVS and CDR2 FNYEAQ. Trimming removed 0 bases from V and 7 bases from J; junction bases left unmatched: 6. This CDR3 region has 16 residues.

This clonotype was seen a few times. V and J are TRBV7-9 and TRBJ2-5; the D gene is possibly TRBD1 (5 bases). The CDR3 has 15 residues. Trimming stripped 2 bases from V and 5 bases from J, with 15 bases between. CDR1 SEHNR and CDR2 FQNEAQ come from the germline V gene (reference sequence). For the CDR3, the DNA is TGTGCCAGCAGCTTAATCAAGGGGATCGGCGAGACCCAGTACTTC. Translating gives CASSLIKGIGETQYF. The complete variable domain, with remaining parts taken from reference TRBV7-9 and TRBJ2-5, reads DTGVSQNPRHKITKRGQNVTFRCDPISEHNRLYWYRQTLGQGPEFLTYFQNEAQLEKSRLLSDRFSAERPKGSFSTLEIQRTEQGDSAMYLCASSLIKGIGETQYFGPGTRLLVL.

This clonotype was counted at least ten times. The chain has TRBV5-1 and TRBJ2-1; D may be TRBD2 (6 bases). Trimming removed 5 bases at V and 7 bases at J, with 16 bases between. The CDR3 loop spans 14 amino acids. Per the germline V gene, CDR1 is SGHRS and CDR2 is YFSETQ. The CDR3 spells CASRTHGGRNEQFF. CDR3 bases: TGCGCCAGCAGGACCCACGGGGGAAGGAATGAGCAGTTCTTC.

This clonotype was counted between two and nine times. The genes are TRBV7-8 and TRBJ2-2; TRBD2 matches at 9 bases. This CDR3 region has 14 residues. Trimming cost V 11 bases and J 1 base; bases outside gene matches: 5. Per germline, CDR1 SGHVS and CDR2 FQNEAQ. Here the CDR3 DNA reads TGTGCCGGGCGGGGGGGGCTGAACACCGGGGAGCTGTTTTTT. This codes for CAGRGGLNTGELFF.

In its sample, this clonotype was seen many times. V usage is TRBV7-6 and J usage is TRBJ2-5; D is uncertain. V was shortened by 1 base and J by 1 base, with 10 bases between the two germline ends. The length of the CDR3 is 15 residues. Per germline, CDR1 SGHVS and CDR2 FNYEAQ. CDR3 nucleotide sequence: TGTGCCAGCAGCTTAGGGCAGAATTTCCAAGAGACCCAGTACTTC. Amino acids: CASSLGQNFQETQYF.

The CDR3 nucleotides are TGCAGTGCTTTTCGAGCGGGGGGTTGGGAGACCCAGTACTTC. The encoded protein is CSAFRAGGWETQYF. The chain carries TRBV20-1 and TRBJ2-5, with 9 nucleotides matching TRBD2. CDR1 DFQATT and CDR2 SNEGSKA come from the germline V gene (reference sequence). The V and J ends lost 5 bases and 5 bases, in that order; junction bases with no gene match: 9. The CDR3 sequence is 14 residues long.

This clonotype appeared a single time. V is TRBV5-1 and J is TRBJ2-1; tentatively, D is TRBD2 (6 bases). Trimming took 3 bases from V and 10 from J, leaving 23 bases between them. CDR3 length equals 16 residues. The germline gives CDR1 SGHRS, CDR2 YFSETQ. The CDR3 region is CASSYPGDSTGGEQFF. The DNA of the CDR3 is TGCGCCAGCAGCTACCCCGGGGACTCGACGGGTGGGGAGCAGTTCTTC.

This clonotype was detected many times. This sequence joins TRBV12-3 or TRBV12-4 and TRBJ1-5; no reliable D call. V was cut by 3 bases and J by 2 bases, with 11 bases left in between. The CDR3 is 15 amino acids. The CDR3 DNA follows: TGTGCCAGCAGTTTCTCGGGATTGGGCAATCAGCCCCAGCATTTT. Amino acid sequence: CASSFSGLGNQPQHF.

CDR3 DNA: TGTGCCAGCAGTTTAGGGGGTCTTGATATACGGAATACGCAGTATTTT. This gives the protein CASSLGGLDIRNTQYF. The chain combines TRBV28 with TRBJ2-3, with D tentatively TRBD1 or TRBD2 (5 bases each). Germline-derived CDR1 and CDR2 are MDHEN and SYDVKM. CDR3 length: 16 residues. The V gene lost 2 bases and the J gene lost 7 bases, with 19 bases spanning the gap. Together with reference TRBV28 and TRBJ2-3, the CDR3 gives the full variable domain: DVKVTQSSRYLVKRTGEKVFLECVQDMDHENMFWYRQDPGLGLRLIYFSYDVKMKEKGDIPEGYSVSREKKERFSLILESASTNQTSMYLCASSLGGLDIRNTQYFGPGTRLTVL.

V is TRBV27 and J is TRBJ1-4, with a weak D call TRBD1 (6 bases). CDR1 is MNHEY, CDR2 SMNVEV, per germline (reference sequence). Trimming removed 7 bases at V and 8 bases at J, with 17 bases between. The CDR3 spans 14 residues. The CDR3 reads CASKIRQDSEKLFF. CDR3 coding DNA: TGTGCCAGCAAAATCCGACAGGATAGCGAAAAACTGTTTTTT.

As regards this clonotype: Since a much larger clone is just one base distant, this may be a read error. This chain links TRBV5-1 with TRBJ2-3, with TRBD1 identical over 9 bases. Per the germline V gene, CDR1 is SGHRS and CDR2 is YFSETQ. V lost 4 bases and J lost 7; bases outside the gene matches: 7. The CDR3 runs 14 residues. The CDR3 DNA reads as TGCGCCAGCAGCGATACAGGGGGCTCAAATACGCAGTATTTT. Residues: CASSDTGGSNTQYF. Full variable domain (rest looked up from reference TRBV5-1 and TRBJ2-3): KAGVTQTPRYLIKTRGQQVTLSCSPISGHRSVSWYQQTPGQGLQFLFEYFSETQRNKGNFPGRFSGRQFSNSRSEMNVSTLELGDSALYLCASSDTGGSNTQYFGPGTRLTVL.

The chain carries TRBV20-1 and TRBJ1-3; D not certain. With 0 bases removed from V and 0 bases from J, the gap between germline ends came to 9 bases. Germline loops: CDR1 DFQATT, CDR2 SNEGSKA (reference sequence). The CDR3 runs 15 residues. The CDR3 bases are TGCAGTGCTAGAGAACCCCTTACCTCTGGAAACACCATATATTTT. It encodes CSAREPLTSGNTIYF.

This clonotype was observed at least ten times. The rearrangement uses TRBV6-5 and TRBJ1-5; 7 bases match TRBD1. The CDR3 length is 15 residues. CDR1 and CDR2 from the germline V gene are MNHEY and SVGAGI. J gave up 6 bases and V 4 bases, and 9 bases lay outside the gene matches. CDR3 nucleotides: TGTGCCAGCAGTTCCCAACAGGGGCCAGGTCAGCCCCAGCATTTT. It codes for CASSSQQGPGQPQHF.

This clonotype was counted ten times or more. The J gene is TRBJ2-3, the V gene TRBV24-1; D may match TRBD1 or TRBD2 (5 bases each). V gave up 3 bases and J gave up 0 bases, with 9 bases separating them. The CDR3 is 15 residues long. Germline V lookup: CDR1 KGHDR, CDR2 SFDVKD. DNA for the CDR3: TGTGCCACCAGTGATCCCCGGGACAGCACAGATACGCAGTATTTT. Translated, it gives CATSDPRDSTDTQYF.

The V and J genes are TRBV24-1 and TRBJ2-5; D remains ambiguous. The CDR3 loop spans 13 amino acids. Trimming removed 4 bases from V and 3 bases from J, with 8 bases in between. Germline V gene sequence: CDR1 KGHDR, CDR2 SFDVKD. CDR3 nucleotides: TGTGCCACCAGTGAACGCGCTAAAGAGACCCAGTACTTC. Translation gives CATSERAKETQYF.

The chain has TRBV29-1 and TRBJ2-1, with D unclear. CDR3 size: 10 residues. The ends were cut back, 4 bases at V and 10 bases at J, with 8 bases in the middle. Per germline, CDR1 SQVTM and CDR2 ANQGSEA. CDR3 in DNA: TGCAGCGTTGGATCCCCAGAGCAGTTCTTC. Residues: CSVGSPEQFF.

Comments on this clonotype: A much larger clone is a single base away; this may be a read error. This chain links TRBV12-3 or TRBV12-4 with TRBJ2-3; D may be TRBD1 (5 bases). The length of the CDR3 is 14 residues. CDR3 DNA: TGTGCCAGCATCCCGGAACCGAGCACAGGTACGCAGTATTTT. It encodes CASIPEPSTGTQYF.

The chain links TRBV28 to TRBJ2-3; D is ambiguous. The CDR3 is 17 residues long. V lost 1 base to trimming and J lost 2 bases, with 16 bases between them. Germline assignment: CDR1 MDHEN and CDR2 SYDVKM. For the CDR3, the DNA is TGTGCCAGCAGTTTATCCCCGTGGTTGACCACCACAGATACGCAGTATTTT. Protein product: CASSLSPWLTTTDTQYF.

This clonotype showed up just a few times. The rearrangement links TRBV20-1 to TRBJ2-3; D gene unclear. The CDR3 is 12 residues long. Germline V gene data show CDR1 as DFQATT and CDR2 as SNEGSKA (reference sequence). Trimming shortened V by 5 bases and J by 8 bases, and 14 bases separated the two germline ends. The CDR3 region has the DNA TGCAGTGCTCTCCCATCCCTTAGTACGCAGTATTTT. This translates into CSALPSLSTQYF.

The chain combines TRBV7-2 with TRBJ2-2; D unclear. Deletions cut 7 bases from V and 10 bases from J, with 16 bases between. Germline values: CDR1 SGHTA, CDR2 FQGNSA. This CDR3 region has 13 residues. The CDR3 nucleotides read TGTGCCAGCACCCACCAACTACCCGAGGAGCTGTTTTTT. Its protein is CASTHQLPEELFF.

This chain connects TRBV29-1 to TRBJ2-5; possible D gene TRBD1, 7 bases. This CDR3 is built from 13 residues. The V and J ends lost 4 bases and 5 bases respectively, with 14 bases between them. Looked up from germline, CDR1 is SQVTM and CDR2 is ANQGSEA. The CDR3 coding sequence is TGCAGCGTTGCGCCGACAGGGAGGGAGACCCAGTACTTC. Its protein is CSVAPTGRETQYF. Complete variable domain (other parts from reference TRBV29-1 and TRBJ2-5): SAVISQKPSRDICQRGTSLTIQCQVDSQVTMMFWYRQQPGQSLTLIATANQGSEATYESGFVIDKFPISRPNLTFSTLTVSNMSPEDSSIYLCSVAPTGRETQYFGPGTRLLVL.

This chain joins TRBV11-2 and TRBJ2-1; 9 bases match TRBD2. Germline V gives CDR1 SGHAT, CDR2 FQNNGV. V was clipped by 5 bases and J by 6 bases; unmatched bases: 8. This CDR3 region has 15 residues. CDR3: CASSLGLAGANEQFF. CDR3 bases: TGTGCCAGCAGCCTGGGGTTAGCGGGAGCCAATGAGCAGTTCTTC.

As regards this clonotype: The junction departs from germline at one end; a sequencing error may be responsible. J is TRBJ1-1 and V is TRBV4-3; D call uncertain. CDR1 is LGHNA, CDR2 YSLEER, per germline. The CDR3 covers 13 residues. Here the CDR3 reads CASSQAANTKAFF. The DNA for the CDR3 is TGCGCCAGCAGCCAAGCCGCGAACACTAAAGCTTTCTTT.

V and J are TRBV9 and TRBJ1-2, with D maybe TRBD1 (5 bases). From germline, CDR1 is SGDLS and CDR2 YYNGEE. The length of the CDR3 is 16 residues. V was shortened by 0 bases and J by 7 bases, with 19 bases between the two germline ends. The CDR3 loop is CASSVGLYRSPAGYTF. CDR3 in DNA: TGTGCCAGCAGCGTAGGTCTGTACAGGTCCCCCGCTGGCTACACCTTC.